The sequence of this T cell receptor beta chain was determined in a study of cytomegalovirus exposure and HLA in healthy donors. This clone occurred many times. Its antigen is unidentified. The CDR3 has 12 residues. Germline trimming cut 8 bases from V and 5 bases from J; bases unmatched to any gene: 2. CDR1 and CDR2 from the germline V gene are MNHNY and SVGAGI (reference sequence). Study outcomes and limitations: There were about 160 TCR beta chains listed as cytomegalovirus-associated. TCR beta chain V- and J-gene trimming was linked, in a later analysis, to a missense variant in DCLRE1C. It was likely that a cluster of highly shared sequence variants was a sequencing artifact.

In the PCR, 60 Vbeta and 13 Jbeta primers were used. Profiled with immunoSEQ multiplex PCR; TCRdb holds only in-frame clones, not every one. The repertoire consists of 90,000 to 140,000 clones, with under 85% occurring once and the leading ten covering 5% to 6.5%. V usage is TRBV6-6 and J usage is TRBJ1-4; 7 bases match TRBD1. Sequencing input: PBMCs. This TCR was sampled from a man between 18 and 35 years old in good health and CMV-seronegative. CDR3 protein: CASSGQNEKLFF. In DNA, the CDR3 is TGTGCCAGCTCGGGACAGAATGAAAAACTGTTTTTT.